A selection of T cell receptor beta chains follows, all from one sample in a study of vaccination effects on CD4 cells after COVID-19. Their target antigens are unknown. The table came from immunoSEQ multiplex PCR; TCRdb's copy has only in-frame clones and leaves some out. The sample has tens of thousands of clones; approximately 80% are singletons. The sample was CD4+ T cells from PBMCs cultured without peptide, taken after COVID-19 vaccination. Receptor source: a human donor who received a COVID-19 vaccine. Each CDR3 is given with its conserved first and last residue. Fields, in order: V gene, clone size, D gene, J gene, CDR3 DNA, CDR3 protein. D genes are given only for firm matches. The size field is filled for only some rows; it gives once, few, many or a size class.

TRBV7-9	few	.	TRBJ1-2	TGTGCCAGCAGCCTTGGACATCTCTATGGCTACACCTTC	CASSLGHLYGYTF
TRBV3-1/TRBV3-2	.	.	TRBJ1-2	TGTGCCAGCAGCCAGGGGGGACCGAGCTACCTAACCTTC	CASSQGGPSYLTF
TRBV19	.	.	TRBJ1-1	TGTGCCAGTAGTATATTGGGCGTTGATGAAGCTTTCTTT	CASSILGVDEAFF
TRBV4-1	.	.	TRBJ1-1	TGCGCCAGCAGCCAAGATCAGGGGACGAACACTGAAGCTTTCTTT	CASSQDQGTNTEAFF
TRBV5-1	.	TRBD1	TRBJ2-5	TGCGCCAGCAGCTCCGGGACAGGGGCAGAGACCCAGTACTTC	CASSSGTGAETQYF
TRBV6-1	.	.	TRBJ1-6	TGTGCCAGCAGTGAAATTCGAGTCAGCTATAATTCACCCCTCCACTTT	CASSEIRVSYNSPLHF
TRBV6-5	.	TRBD2	TRBJ2-2	TGTGCCAGCAGGCGACTAGCGGAAGCCGGGGAGCTGTTTTTT	CASRRLAEAGELFF
TRBV4-2	.	.	TRBJ1-3	TGTGCCAGCAGCCAAGGGGGGTGGGGGTCTGGAAACACCATATATTTT	CASSQGGWGSGNTIYF
TRBV29-1	.	.	TRBJ2-2	TGCAGCGTTGGGGGAAATGAGAACACCGGGGAGCTGTTTTTT	CSVGGNENTGELFF
TRBV6-5	.	.	TRBJ2-1	TGTGCCAGCAGGGTATTTGGGGATTCCTACAATGAGCAGTTCTTC	CASRVFGDSYNEQFF
TRBV2	.	TRBD1	TRBJ1-2	TGTGCCAGCAGTTTACAGGGGATTGACTATGGCTACACCTTC	CASSLQGIDYGYTF
TRBV7-3	.	TRBD1	TRBJ2-5	TGTGCCAGCAGCACCCGACAGGGAGCGACCCAGTACTTC	CASSTRQGATQYF
TRBV2	.	.	TRBJ2-2	TGTGCCAGCAGTGCCTGGGGGTTTACCGGGGAGCTGTTTTTT	CASSAWGFTGELFF
TRBV12-3/TRBV12-4	once	.	TRBJ1-1	TGTGCCAGCAGTTTTGTATTCGGCACTGAAGCTTTCTTT	CASSFVFGTEAFF
TRBV28	.	.	TRBJ1-2	TGTGCCAGCAGAAACCCCCTTAGGGGGTTAGGCTACACCTTC	CASRNPLRGLGYTF
TRBV7-9	.	TRBD1	TRBJ2-5	TGTGCCAGCAGCTTCAGACAGGGGACGGCTGAGACCCAGTACTTC	CASSFRQGTAETQYF
TRBV6-5	.	.	TRBJ2-6	TGTGCCAGCAGTCCCGGGAAAACTGGGGCCAACGTCCTGACTTTC	CASSPGKTGANVLTF
TRBV10-3	.	TRBD1	TRBJ1-2	TGTGCCATCAGTGCGCCGGGACAGGAGATCTATGGCTACACCTTC	CAISAPGQEIYGYTF
TRBV19	.	.	TRBJ2-1	TGTGCCAGTAGTGTACCGGGACGAGGGCAGTTCTTC	CASSVPGRGQFF
TRBV11-1	.	TRBD2	TRBJ2-1	TGTGCCAGCACAGCGGGGCAGGGACGGAACAATGAGCAGTTCTTC	CASTAGQGRNNEQFF